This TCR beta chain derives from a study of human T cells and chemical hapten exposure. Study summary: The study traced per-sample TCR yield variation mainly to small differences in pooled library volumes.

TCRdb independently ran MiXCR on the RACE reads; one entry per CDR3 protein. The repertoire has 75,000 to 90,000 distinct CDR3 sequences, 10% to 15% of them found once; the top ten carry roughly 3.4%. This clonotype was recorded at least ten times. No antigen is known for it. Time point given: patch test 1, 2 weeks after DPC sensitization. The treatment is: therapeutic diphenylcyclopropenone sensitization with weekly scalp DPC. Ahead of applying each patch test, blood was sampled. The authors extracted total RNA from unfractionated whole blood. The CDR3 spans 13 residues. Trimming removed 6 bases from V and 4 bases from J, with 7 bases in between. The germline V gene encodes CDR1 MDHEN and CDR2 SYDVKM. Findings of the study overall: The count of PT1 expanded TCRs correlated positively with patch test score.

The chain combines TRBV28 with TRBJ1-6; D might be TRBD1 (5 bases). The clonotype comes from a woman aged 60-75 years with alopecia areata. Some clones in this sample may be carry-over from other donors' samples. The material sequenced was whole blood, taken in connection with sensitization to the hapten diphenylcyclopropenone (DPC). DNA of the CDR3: TGTGCCAGCAGGCAGGGTTATAATTCACCCCTCCACTTT. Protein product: CASRQGYNSPLHF. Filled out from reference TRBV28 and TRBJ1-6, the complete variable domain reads DVKVTQSSRYLVKRTGEKVFLECVQDMDHENMFWYRQDPGLGLRLIYFSYDVKMKEKGDIPEGYSVSREKKERFSLILESASTNQTSMYLCASRQGYNSPLHFGNGTRLTVT.